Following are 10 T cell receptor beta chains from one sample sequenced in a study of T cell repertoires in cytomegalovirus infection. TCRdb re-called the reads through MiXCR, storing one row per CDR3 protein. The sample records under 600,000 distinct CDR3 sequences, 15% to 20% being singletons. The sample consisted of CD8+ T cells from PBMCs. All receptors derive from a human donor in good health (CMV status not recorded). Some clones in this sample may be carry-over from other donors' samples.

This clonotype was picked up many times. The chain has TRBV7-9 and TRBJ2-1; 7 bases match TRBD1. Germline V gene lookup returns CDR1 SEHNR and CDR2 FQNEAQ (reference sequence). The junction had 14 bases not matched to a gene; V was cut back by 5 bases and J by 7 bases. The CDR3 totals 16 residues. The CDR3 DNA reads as TGTGCCAGCAGCCCGTCGACAGGGATTGCCCTTAATGAGCAGTTCTTC. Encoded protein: CASSPSTGIALNEQFF.

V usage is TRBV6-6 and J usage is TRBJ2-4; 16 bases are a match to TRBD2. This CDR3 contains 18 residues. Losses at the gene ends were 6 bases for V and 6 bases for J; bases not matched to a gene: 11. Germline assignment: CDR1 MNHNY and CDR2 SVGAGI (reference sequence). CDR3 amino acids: CASSTGLAGGLGGNIQYF. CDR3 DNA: TGTGCCAGCAGCACGGGACTAGCGGGGGGGCTGGGAGGAAACATTCAGTACTTC.

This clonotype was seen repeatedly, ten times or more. The CDR3 region is CAISESPSGRVQGYEQYF. The CDR3 DNA sequence: TGTGCCATCAGTGAGTCCCCTAGCGGGAGGGTGCAGGGGTACGAGCAGTACTTC. The rearrangement joins TRBV10-3 to TRBJ2-7, with 12 positions matching TRBD2. The CDR3 is made up of 18 amino acids. Germline CDR1 ENHRY, CDR2 SYGVKD. Trimming at V came to 0 bases and at J to 4 bases, leaving 10 bases not matched to a gene.

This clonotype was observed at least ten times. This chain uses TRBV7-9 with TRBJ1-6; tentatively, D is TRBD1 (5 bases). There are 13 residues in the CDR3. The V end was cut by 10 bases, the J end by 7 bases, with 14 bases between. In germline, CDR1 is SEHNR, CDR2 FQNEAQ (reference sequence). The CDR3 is CATSGQGNSPLHF. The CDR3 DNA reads TGTGCCACCTCGGGGCAGGGAAATTCACCCCTCCACTTT.

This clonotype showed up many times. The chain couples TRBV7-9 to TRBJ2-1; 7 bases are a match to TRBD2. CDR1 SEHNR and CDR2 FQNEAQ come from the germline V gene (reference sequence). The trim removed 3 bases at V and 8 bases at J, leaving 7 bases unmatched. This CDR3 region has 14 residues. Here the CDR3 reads CASSLGGGKDEQFF. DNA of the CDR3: TGTGCCAGCAGCTTGGGCGGGGGTAAGGATGAGCAGTTCTTC.

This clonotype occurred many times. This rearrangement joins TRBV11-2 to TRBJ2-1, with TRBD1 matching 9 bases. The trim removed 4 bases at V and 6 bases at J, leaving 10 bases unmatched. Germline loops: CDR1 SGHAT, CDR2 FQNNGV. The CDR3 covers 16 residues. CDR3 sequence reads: CASSSPQGALGNEQFF. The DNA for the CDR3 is TGTGCCAGCAGCTCGCCACAGGGGGCGCTTGGCAATGAGCAGTTCTTC.

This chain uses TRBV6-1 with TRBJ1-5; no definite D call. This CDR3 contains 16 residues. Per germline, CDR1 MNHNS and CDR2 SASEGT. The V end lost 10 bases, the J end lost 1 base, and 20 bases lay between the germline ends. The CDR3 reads CATPAPMGRSNQPQHF. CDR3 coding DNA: TGTGCCACCCCAGCCCCAATGGGTAGGAGCAATCAGCCCCAGCATTTT.

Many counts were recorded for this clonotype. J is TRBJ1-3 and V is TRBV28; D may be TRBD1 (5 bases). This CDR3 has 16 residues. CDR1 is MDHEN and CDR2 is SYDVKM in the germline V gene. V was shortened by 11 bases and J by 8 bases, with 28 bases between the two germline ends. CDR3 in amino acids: CAAGYSRDLRGDTIYF. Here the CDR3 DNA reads TGTGCCGCGGGGTACAGTAGGGACCTCCGCGGTGACACCATATATTTT. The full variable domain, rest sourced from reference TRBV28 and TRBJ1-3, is DVKVTQSSRYLVKRTGEKVFLECVQDMDHENMFWYRQDPGLGLRLIYFSYDVKMKEKGDIPEGYSVSREKKERFSLILESASTNQTSMYLCAAGYSRDLRGDTIYFGEGSWLTVV.

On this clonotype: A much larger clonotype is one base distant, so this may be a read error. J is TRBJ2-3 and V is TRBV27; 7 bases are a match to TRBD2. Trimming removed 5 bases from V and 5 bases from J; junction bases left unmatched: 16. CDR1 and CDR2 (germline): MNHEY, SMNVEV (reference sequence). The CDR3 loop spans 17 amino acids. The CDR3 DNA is TGTGCCAGCAGTGCCCGGGTCATCGGGAGGCCGGAAGATACGCAGTATTTT. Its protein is CASSARVIGRPEDTQYF.

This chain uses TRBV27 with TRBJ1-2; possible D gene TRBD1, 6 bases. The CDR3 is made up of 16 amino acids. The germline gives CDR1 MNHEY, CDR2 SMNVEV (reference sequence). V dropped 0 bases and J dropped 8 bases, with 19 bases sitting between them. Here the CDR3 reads CASSLSRGQGPRGYTF. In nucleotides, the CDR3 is TGTGCCAGCAGTTTATCGCGGGGGCAGGGCCCTCGGGGCTACACCTTC.